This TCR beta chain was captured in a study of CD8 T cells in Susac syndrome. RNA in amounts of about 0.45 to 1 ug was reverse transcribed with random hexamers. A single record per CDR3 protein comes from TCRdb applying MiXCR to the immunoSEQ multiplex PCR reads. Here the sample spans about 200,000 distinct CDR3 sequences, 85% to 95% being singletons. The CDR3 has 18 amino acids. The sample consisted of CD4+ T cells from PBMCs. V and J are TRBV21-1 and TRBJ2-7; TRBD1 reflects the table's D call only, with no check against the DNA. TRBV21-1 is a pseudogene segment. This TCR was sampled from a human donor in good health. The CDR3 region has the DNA TGTGCCAGCAGCAAAGACCGACGGGCAGGGGCATTAGACTACGAGCAGTACGTC. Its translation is CASSKDRRAGALDYEQYV.